This TCR beta chain was sequenced for a study of T cell repertoires in ileal Crohn's disease. Study-wide points: Every patient over 26.8% clonality showed endoscopic recurrence.

In the case of this clone: Its specificity is unknown.

Produced via immunoSEQ multiplex PCR; TCRdb's table is partial and in-frame only. The sample has over 3,500 clones, approximately 81% seen once. The CDR3 totals 13 residues. V lost 5 bases and J lost 8, with 15 bases in between. Germline CDR1 reads SGHAT; CDR2 reads FQNNGV. Time point denoted: neoterminal ileum biopsy at postoperative endoscopy, about 6 months after surgery. The chain employs TRBV11-2 and TRBJ1-1; tentatively, D is TRBD1 (6 bases). This receptor was obtained from an adult with Crohn's disease. Sample: ileal tissue. For the CDR3, the DNA is TGTGCCAGCAGCAAGCAGACAGGACTGGAAGCTTTCTTT. Translation gives CASSKQTGLEAFF.